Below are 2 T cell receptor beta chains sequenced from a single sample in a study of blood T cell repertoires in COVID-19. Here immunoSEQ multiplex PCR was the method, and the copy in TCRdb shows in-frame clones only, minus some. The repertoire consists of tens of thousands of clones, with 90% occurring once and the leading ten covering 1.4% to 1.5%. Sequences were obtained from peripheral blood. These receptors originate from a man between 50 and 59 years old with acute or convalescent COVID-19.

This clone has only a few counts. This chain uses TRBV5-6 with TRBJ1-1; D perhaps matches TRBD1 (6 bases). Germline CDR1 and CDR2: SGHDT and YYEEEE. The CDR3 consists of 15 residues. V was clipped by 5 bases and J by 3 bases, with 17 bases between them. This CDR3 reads CASSSLDRLDTEAFF. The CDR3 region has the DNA TGTGCCAGCAGTTCATTAGACAGGTTGGACACTGAAGCTTTCTTT. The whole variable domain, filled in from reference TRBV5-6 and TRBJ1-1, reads DAGVTQSPTHLIKTRGQQVTLRCSPKSGHDTVSWYQQALGQGPQFIFQYYEEEERQRGNFPDRFSGHQFPNYSSELNVNALLLGDSALYLCASSSLDRLDTEAFFGQGTRLTVV.

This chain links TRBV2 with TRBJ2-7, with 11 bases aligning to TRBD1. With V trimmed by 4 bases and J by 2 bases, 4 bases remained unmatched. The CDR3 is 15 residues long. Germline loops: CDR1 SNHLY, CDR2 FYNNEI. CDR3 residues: CASSGLGQGAYEQYF. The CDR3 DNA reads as TGTGCCAGCAGTGGGCTGGGACAGGGGGCCTACGAGCAGTACTTC.